This T cell receptor (beta chain) was captured by sequencing in a study of CD8+CD57+ T cells in acquired aplastic anemia. Study-level background: When averaged, DNA from sorted CD4+ and CD8+ cells came to approximately 3 ug. Study-level points and caveats: Patients versus controls showed no significant CD8+ Simpson's diversity difference. Patients and controls shared some 30 CD8+ CDR3 sequences, highly expressed in patients.

Patients chosen for sequencing had shown CD8+CD57+ cell expansion by flow cytometry. The cohort consisted entirely of patients having severe acquired aplastic anemia. This clonotype was picked up many times. The target antigen is unknown. Genomic DNA templated the TCR beta VDJ and CDR3 profiling. Each CDR3 protein gets one entry after TCRdb re-called the reads with MiXCR. The sample has about 180,000 distinct CDR3 sequences, almost 50% seen once; the top ten hold 10% to 15%. This CDR3 has 15 amino acids. V lost 4 bases and J lost 0; bases outside the gene matches: 5. The sequence derives from a human donor with aplastic anemia. The J gene is TRBJ2-7, the V gene TRBV12-3 or TRBV12-4; 8 bases are shared with TRBD1. Sequenced material: sorted CD4+, CD8+, or CD8+CD57+ T cells (not recorded which) from PBMCs. The CDR3 is CASSSSGTGSYEQYF. In DNA form, the CDR3 reads TGTGCCAGCAGTTCATCCGGGACAGGCTCCTACGAGCAGTACTTC.